The 21 T cell receptor beta chains reported below all come from one sample, sequenced in a study of technical replicates of blood from several donors. The table came from immunoSEQ multiplex PCR; TCRdb's copy has only in-frame clones and leaves some out. The sample yields fewer than 100,000 clones, over 75% seen once. Material for sequencing was T cells isolated from PBMCs. The receptors stem from a human donor in good health.

The chain couples TRBV28 to TRBJ2-7; the D gene is possibly TRBD2 (5 bases). This CDR3 has 16 amino acids. Between the trimmed V and J ends, which lost 5 bases and 2 bases, there was a span of 19 bases. Looked up from germline, CDR1 is MDHEN and CDR2 is SYDVKM. The CDR3 sequence: CASSPTYLARTYEQYF. The CDR3 coding sequence is TGTGCCAGCAGTCCAACCTACCTAGCCCGTACCTACGAGCAGTACTTC.

In this sample, this clone turned up once. The chain carries TRBV5-4 and TRBJ2-7; 11 bases align to TRBD2. After removal of 3 bases from V and 6 bases from J, the junction contained 8 bases not matched to a gene. The CDR3 spans 15 residues. The germline V gene encodes CDR1 SGHNT and CDR2 YYREEE (reference sequence). DNA of the CDR3: TGTGCCAGCAGCTACACGGGGACTAGCGGCCGCGAGCAGTACTTC. Amino acid sequence: CASSYTGTSGREQYF.

The chain employs TRBV6-1 and TRBJ1-5, with 8 bases fitting TRBD1. Germline assignment: CDR1 MNHNS and CDR2 SASEGT. V was pared by 3 bases and J by 7 bases, with 5 bases of the junction left unmatched. This CDR3 is 14 amino acids long. The CDR3 here is CASSEDREVQPQHF. The DNA for the CDR3 is TGTGCCAGCAGTGAGGACAGGGAGGTACAGCCCCAGCATTTT.

The CDR3 is CASGWDINYGYTF. CDR3 bases: TGTGCCAGCGGGTGGGACATTAACTATGGCTACACCTTC. V and J are TRBV27 and TRBJ1-2, with D tentatively TRBD1 (6 bases). The CDR3 runs to 13 residues. From germline, CDR1 is MNHEY and CDR2 SMNVEV (reference sequence). Trimming cost V 8 bases and J 1 base, with 11 bases left between them.

This chain connects TRBV11-3 to TRBJ1-6; D might be TRBD1 (5 bases). The CDR3 has 13 amino acids. The germline V gene has CDR1 SGHNT and CDR2 YENEEA. V was clipped by 6 bases and J by 10 bases, with 13 bases between them. This CDR3 reads CASRRRVYSPLHF. The CDR3 coding sequence is TGTGCCAGCAGGCGCAGGGTTTACTCACCCCTCCACTTT. The full variable domain, with the rest looked up from reference TRBV11-3 and TRBJ1-6, is EAGVVQSPRYKIIEKKQPVAFWCNPISGHNTLYWYLQNLGQGPELLIRYENEEAVDDSQLPKDRFSAERLKGVDSTLKIQPAELGDSAVYLCASRRRVYSPLHFGNGTRLTVT.

The chain is built from TRBV10-2 and TRBJ1-5; D uncertain. The germline V gene has CDR1 WSHSY and CDR2 SAAADI. This CDR3 has 16 amino acids. V lost 4 bases, J lost 0 bases, and 13 bases lay in between. The CDR3 DNA reads as TGCGCCAGCAGTGTAAGTTGGCAATATAGCAATCAGCCCCAGCATTTT. It yields the protein CASSVSWQYSNQPQHF.

The chain is built from TRBV7-3 and TRBJ1-1; 7 bases map to TRBD1. Germline trimming cut 4 bases from V and 7 bases from J; bases unmatched to any gene: 6. CDR1 and CDR2 from the germline V gene are SGHTA and FQGTGA. The CDR3 contains 13 residues. CDR3 nucleotides: TGTGCCAGCAGCTCGACAGGGATTAGTGAAGCTTTCTTT. Protein: CASSSTGISEAFF.

The DNA for the CDR3 is TGCGCCAGCAGCTTGTCGGGGACAGGGGATTCACCCCTCCACTTT. It encodes CASSLSGTGDSPLHF. The V call is TRBV5-1, the J call TRBJ1-6, with TRBD1 matching 10 bases. The CDR3 has 15 residues. V trimming: 1 base; J trimming: 8 bases; junction bases outside the gene matches: 3. Germline V lookup: CDR1 SGHRS, CDR2 YFSETQ.

This chain connects TRBV4-2 to TRBJ2-7; 7 nucleotides line up with TRBD2. CDR3 length equals 17 residues. V shed 0 bases, J shed 3 bases, and the junction held 11 bases outside the gene matches. Germline loops: CDR1 LGHNA, CDR2 YNFKEQ. DNA for the CDR3: TGTGCCAGCAGCCAAGAAGATGAAGGACTAGGCGTCTACGAGCAGTACTTC. Translation: CASSQEDEGLGVYEQYF.

The chain links TRBV5-7 to TRBJ2-1, with D tentatively TRBD2 (5 bases). TRBV5-7 falls under the ORF class, with uncertain function. The CDR3 is 16 residues long. The ends were cut back, 4 bases at V and 3 bases at J, with 17 bases in the middle. In DNA form, the CDR3 reads TGTGCCAGCAGCCTCAATCCGGACTTTTTCTACAATGAGCAGTTCTTC. Translated: CASSLNPDFFYNEQFF.

CDR3 residues: CASSLGLSSYNEQFF. The CDR3 DNA reads TGTGCCAGCAGCTTAGGACTGAGCTCCTACAATGAGCAGTTCTTC. The chain is built from TRBV11-2 and TRBJ2-1; D uncertain. Germline V gene sequence: CDR1 SGHAT, CDR2 FQNNGV. The CDR3 is made up of 15 amino acids. V shed 1 base and J shed 0 bases, with 7 bases lying between them.

The chain joins TRBV19 to TRBJ1-5, with D hard to call. With 1 base removed from V and 4 bases from J, the gap between germline ends came to 5 bases. The CDR3 sequence is 13 residues long. Germline lookup yields CDR1 LNHDA and CDR2 SQIVND (reference sequence). The CDR3 region is CASSIGGNQPQHF. CDR3 nucleotides: TGTGCCAGTAGTATAGGCGGGAATCAGCCCCAGCATTTT. Supplemented by reference TRBV19 and TRBJ1-5, the full variable domain reads DGGITQSPKYLFRKEGQNVTLSCEQNLNHDAMYWYRQDPGQGLRLIYYSQIVNDFQKGDIAEGYSVSREKKESFPLTVTSAQKNPTAFYLCASSIGGNQPQHFGDGTRLSIL.

The V call is TRBV9, the J call TRBJ2-7; a weak D match, TRBD2 (6 bases). The V gene lost 4 bases and the J gene lost 7 bases, with 15 bases spanning the gap. The CDR3 is 13 residues long. Germline assignment: CDR1 SGDLS and CDR2 YYNGEE. This CDR3 is CASSFRTNAEQYF. The CDR3 DNA reads TGTGCCAGCAGCTTCCGGACTAATGCGGAGCAGTACTTC.

This clone has more than one count but fewer than ten. This chain joins TRBV4-1 and TRBJ2-5; D possibly corresponds to TRBD2 (5 bases). CDR3 length: 16 residues. Germline CDR1 and CDR2: MGHRA and YSYEKL. Trimming cost V 2 bases and J 0 bases, with 13 bases left between them. CDR3: CASSQLDGEYQETQYF. DNA of the CDR3: TGCGCCAGCAGCCAACTAGACGGGGAGTACCAAGAGACCCAGTACTTC.

The table lists this clone with a few counts. CDR3 amino acids: CASSPRGRGTYEQYF. The CDR3 DNA sequence: TGTGCCAGCAGCCCGCGGGGCAGGGGGACCTACGAGCAGTACTTC. The chain couples TRBV5-5 to TRBJ2-7; D may be TRBD1 (7 bases). Germline V gene sequence: CDR1 SGHKS, CDR2 YYEKEE (reference sequence). This CDR3 is 15 amino acids long. With 4 bases removed from V and 2 bases from J, the gap between germline ends came to 16 bases.

This chain uses TRBV19 with TRBJ1-1, with D perhaps matching TRBD1 (5 bases). CDR3 length: 13 residues. Trimming stripped 5 bases from V and 1 base from J, with 8 bases between. Per the germline V gene, CDR1 is LNHDA and CDR2 is SQIVND (reference sequence). The CDR3 DNA reads TGTGCCAGTAGTCAGGGTGAGAACACTGAAGCTTTCTTT. Translated: CASSQGENTEAFF.

This chain links TRBV27 with TRBJ2-3, with D possibly TRBD1 on 6 matching bases. This CDR3 is 14 amino acids long. Germline CDR1 MNHEY, CDR2 SMNVEV (reference sequence). V lost 6 bases and J lost 0, with 10 bases in between. The CDR3 nucleotides are TGTGCCAGCAGATGGACAGATAGCACAGATACGCAGTATTTT. This translates into CASRWTDSTDTQYF.

The V call is TRBV28, the J call TRBJ1-5; a weak D match, TRBD1 (5 bases). The CDR3 runs to 15 residues. The germline V gene encodes CDR1 MDHEN and CDR2 SYDVKM. The V end was cut by 7 bases, the J end by 0 bases, with 13 bases between. The CDR3: CASTRGDLSNQPQHF. CDR3 coding DNA: TGTGCCAGCACTCGCGGGGACCTTAGCAATCAGCCCCAGCATTTT. The full variable domain, rest sourced from reference TRBV28 and TRBJ1-5, is DVKVTQSSRYLVKRTGEKVFLECVQDMDHENMFWYRQDPGLGLRLIYFSYDVKMKEKGDIPEGYSVSREKKERFSLILESASTNQTSMYLCASTRGDLSNQPQHFGDGTRLSIL.

The V and J genes are TRBV14 and TRBJ2-1; TRBD2 agrees at 7 bases. This CDR3 has 15 residues. Germline CDR1 and CDR2: SGHDN and FVKESK. In DNA, the CDR3 is TGTCCGAGAAGCTTTCTGCGGGAGTCCTACAATGAGCAGTTCTTC. This encodes CPRSFLRESYNEQFF.

The chain employs TRBV6-4 and TRBJ2-7, with TRBD1 matching over 7 bases. Germline V gene sequence: CDR1 MRHNA, CDR2 SNTAGT. The CDR3 loop spans 13 amino acids. V was clipped by 3 bases and J by 4 bases; unmatched bases: 3. CDR3 coding DNA: TGTGCCAGCAGTGATAGACAGGGTTACGAGCAGTACTTC. Residues: CASSDRQGYEQYF.

In its sample, this clone was seen once. This rearrangement joins TRBV4-2 to TRBJ2-5; 9 positions match TRBD2. The CDR3 has 16 amino acids. V was clipped by 1 base and J by 2 bases; unmatched bases: 5. Germline V gives CDR1 LGHNA, CDR2 YNFKEQ. The CDR3 here is CASSQAGGGGQETQYF. CDR3 coding DNA: TGTGCCAGCAGCCAAGCTGGCGGGGGGGGGCAAGAGACCCAGTACTTC.